Listed below are T cell receptor beta chains from one sample, sequenced in a study of monozygotic twins with inflammatory bowel disease. Reanalyzing the 5' RACE reads, TCRdb keeps one entry per CDR3 protein, without DNA. The table lists a few hundred thousand distinct CDR3 sequences. Sequenced input: blood. These receptor sequences come from a human donor with ulcerative colitis or Crohn's disease, or a healthy co-twin of an affected twin (not recorded which). The CDR3 runs from the conserved cysteine through the conserved F or W.

cdr3_aa,v_call,j_call
CASSPRDSPVDSPQHF,TRBV3-1,TRBJ1-5
CASSLASKEAFF,TRBV7-9,TRBJ1-1
CASSQDQGQLSSGANVLTF,TRBV4-1,TRBJ2-6
CASSPSGEGAQYF,TRBV7-6,TRBJ2-3
CASSSRAWGTEQYF,TRBV7-9,TRBJ2-7
CAIFWGQNTEAFF,TRBV12-3/TRBV12-4,TRBJ1-1
CASSDKPGQGNYEQYF,TRBV5-1,TRBJ2-7
CASSPGAPLYEQYF,TRBV5-1,TRBJ2-7
CASSSPQRLNTEAFF,TRBV6-5,TRBJ1-1
CASSGRGSARETQYF,TRBV3-1,TRBJ2-5
CSARGPGQVSGANVLTF,TRBV20-1,TRBJ2-6
CASSINLSGDTQYF,TRBV5-1,TRBJ2-3
CATSGVHQPQHF,TRBV12-3/TRBV12-4,TRBJ1-5
CASSFLGLSTDTQYF,TRBV7-9,TRBJ2-3
CSVGLSRNQPQHF,TRBV29-1,TRBJ1-5
CASSDGQVPIYNEQFF,TRBV5-1,TRBJ2-1
CASRPRQGEDTQYF,TRBV11-2,TRBJ2-3